This T cell receptor beta chain was retrieved from a study of T cell responses to AZD1222 COVID-19 vaccine. Study results and caveats: CD4 TCRs covered the whole spike, strongest at regions 160-218 and 743-854.

Worth noting for this clone: Its antigen is undetermined.

Profiling relied on immunoSEQ multiplex PCR, and the TCRdb table lists in-frame clones only, not all of them. The data contain more than 250,000 clones, approximately 95% of them singletons. The sequences come from peripheral blood, collected on day 0 of AZD1222 vaccination. The clonotype was recovered from an adult in good health.

In nucleotides, the CDR3 is TGTGCCAGCAGTGCAGGGGGAGAGCAGTACTTC. This sequence encodes CASSAGGEQYF. The chain employs TRBV2 and TRBJ2-7; TRBD1 matches at 7 bases. Germline V CDR1 and CDR2: SNHLY, FYNNEI. V was clipped by 4 bases and J by 7 bases; unmatched bases: 1. The CDR3 extends over 11 amino acids. The variable domain in full, completed from reference TRBV2 and TRBJ2-7, reads EPEVTQTPSHQVTQMGQEVILRCVPISNHLYFYWYRQILGQKVEFLVSFYNNEISEKSEIFDDQFSVERPDGSNFTLKIRSTKLEDSAMYFCASSAGGEQYFGPGTRLTVT.